This T cell receptor beta chain was sequenced during a study of T-cell memory formation after mild COVID-19. V lost 0 bases, J lost 8 bases, and 4 bases stayed unmatched. Germline values: CDR1 SGHRS, CDR2 YFSETQ. The CDR3 has 15 residues. This clonotype was seen many times. Its antigen remains unknown. TCRdb ran MiXCR on the 5' RACE reads and lists one entry per CDR3 protein. The sample consists of around 310,000 distinct CDR3 sequences, about 16% of them appearing once. Study-wide results and limits: Second-wave clones reaching peak frequency on day 37 lacked confirmed SARS-CoV-2 specificity.

This clonotype was sampled from a man aged 18 to 29 who had mild COVID-19 (a few samples of this study predate the infection). Cell type and time point are not known. J is TRBJ2-1 and V is TRBV5-1, with TRBD2 matching over 11 bases. The sequencing sample was made of PBMCs or a T cell subset sorted from them (not recorded which). CDR3 DNA sequence: TGCGCCAGCAGCTTGGATATAGCGGGGGGGGATGAGCAGTTCTTC. Translated, it gives CASSLDIAGGDEQFF.